Each of the 15 T cell receptor beta chains below was sequenced from the same sample in a study of CD8+CD57+ T cells in acquired aplastic anemia. The patients chosen for sequencing had shown expansion of CD8+CD57+ cells (detected by flow cytometry). It was genomic DNA that served as the template for profiling TCR beta VDJ and CDR3. TCRdb recomputed calls from the reads with MiXCR, one row per CDR3 protein. The profile covers hundreds of thousands of distinct CDR3 sequences, with less than 35% appearing a single time and roughly 0.8% taken by the ten largest. Sequenced input: sorted CD4+, CD8+, or CD8+CD57+ T cells (not recorded which) from PBMCs. Every receptor here comes from a human donor with aplastic anemia.

This clonotype was recorded many times. The chain links TRBV10-3 to TRBJ2-1, with TRBD1 matching 11 bases. Germline V gives CDR1 ENHRY, CDR2 SYGVKD. The CDR3 length is 15 residues. J lost 5 bases, V lost 6 bases, and 6 bases had no gene match. CDR3 loop: CAIRGDRGVHNEQFF. CDR3 coding DNA: TGTGCCATCAGGGGGGACAGGGGGGTCCACAATGAGCAGTTCTTC.

V is TRBV9 and J is TRBJ2-7, with D perhaps TRBD1 (6 bases). The V gene lost 0 bases and the J gene lost 3 bases, with 13 bases spanning the gap. This CDR3 contains 15 residues. Germline lookup yields CDR1 SGDLS and CDR2 YYNGEE. The CDR3 reads CASSVGSGANYEQYF. In DNA form, the CDR3 reads TGTGCCAGCAGCGTAGGGTCAGGGGCGAACTACGAGCAGTACTTC.

In DNA form, the CDR3 reads TGCAGTGCCCCCCAAGCGGCTAGCAATGAGCAGTTCTTC. Protein: CSAPQAASNEQFF. The chain carries TRBV20-1 and TRBJ2-1; TRBD2 is a possible D gene (5 bases). V lost 6 bases and J 6 bases, leaving 15 bases between the germline ends. There are 13 residues in the CDR3. Germline V gene lookup returns CDR1 DFQATT and CDR2 SNEGSKA (reference sequence).

J is TRBJ2-1 and V is TRBV25-1; 8 bases agree with TRBD2. Trimming removed 8 bases from V and 0 bases from J; junction bases left unmatched: 3. This CDR3 is built from 14 residues. CDR1 is MGHDK, CDR2 SYGVNS, per germline. The chain's CDR3 is CASRGGHSYNEQFF. The CDR3 region has the DNA TGTGCCAGCCGGGGGGGGCACTCCTACAATGAGCAGTTCTTC.

There are a few counts of this clonotype. J is TRBJ2-7 and V is TRBV20-1, with 7 positions matching TRBD2. V lost 0 bases and J lost 5; bases outside the gene matches: 13. Germline-derived CDR1 and CDR2 are DFQATT and SNEGSKA (reference sequence). The CDR3 extends over 16 amino acids. For the CDR3, the DNA is TGCAGTGCTAGAGAAATCTCGGGGGGACGTCGTCACGAGCAGTACTTC. This sequence encodes CSAREISGGRRHEQYF.

A word on this clonotype: This may be a read error: a much more frequent sequence differs by one nucleotide. The rearrangement uses TRBV19 and TRBJ2-7; a weak D match, TRBD1 (5 bases). The germline V gene encodes CDR1 LNHDA and CDR2 SQIVND (reference sequence). Trimming shortened V by 9 bases and J by 5 bases, and 20 bases separated the two germline ends. The CDR3 is made up of 14 amino acids. DNA of the CDR3: TGTGCCAGCAGCCCAGCTAGGGGTTTGGACGAGCAGTACTTC. Translating it yields CASSPARGLDEQYF.

V usage is TRBV6-4 and J usage is TRBJ1-6; D possibly corresponds to TRBD1 (6 bases). V lost 3 bases to trimming and J lost 10 bases, with 13 bases between them. The CDR3 loop spans 14 amino acids. The germline V gene encodes CDR1 MRHNA and CDR2 SNTAGT. CDR3 protein: CASSEMGGQSPLHF. For the CDR3, the DNA is TGTGCCAGCAGTGAGATGGGGGGGCAGTCACCCCTCCACTTT.

In its sample, this clonotype was seen a few times. Here the CDR3 DNA reads TGTGCCAGCAAATCGGGGGAAACCTACAATGAGCAGTTCTTC. Translating it yields CASKSGETYNEQFF. This chain links TRBV9 with TRBJ2-1, with a tentative D call TRBD2 (6 bases). Between the trimmed V and J ends, which lost 6 bases and 2 bases, there was a span of 12 bases. CDR1 and CDR2 from the germline V gene are SGDLS and YYNGEE. The CDR3 contains 14 residues.

Regarding this clonotype: Relative to the germline gene, one junction end is altered; a read error may explain this. The chain joins TRBV20-1 to TRBJ2-1; D tentatively reads TRBD1 or TRBD2 (5 bases each). The CDR3 is made up of 13 amino acids. CDR1 and CDR2 from the germline V gene are DFQATT and SNEGSKA (reference sequence). The CDR3 DNA sequence: TGCAGTGCCTCAGGGACGGGGTACAATGAGCAGTCCTTC. This sequence encodes CSASGTGYNEQSF.

J is TRBJ1-2 and V is TRBV5-5; TRBD1 matches 9 bases. Germline lookup yields CDR1 SGHKS and CDR2 YYEKEE (reference sequence). This CDR3 has 15 amino acids. V shed 3 bases, J shed 3 bases, and the junction held 6 bases outside the gene matches. This CDR3 is CASSSTGGDDYGYTF. In DNA form, the CDR3 reads TGTGCCAGCAGCTCGACAGGGGGTGACGACTATGGCTACACCTTC.

This clonotype was detected many times. V usage is TRBV29-1 and J usage is TRBJ2-1, with D perhaps TRBD1 (7 bases). This CDR3 spans 12 amino acids. The germline V gene encodes CDR1 SQVTM and CDR2 ANQGSEA. The CDR3 DNA is TGCAGTAACAGGGGTGGGGGGAATGAGCAGTTCTTC. Translation: CSNRGGGNEQFF.

The V and J genes are TRBV10-3 and TRBJ2-7; D tentatively fits TRBD1 or TRBD2 (5 bases each). Germline lookup yields CDR1 ENHRY and CDR2 SYGVKD. V lost 0 bases and J lost 0, with 12 bases in between. The CDR3 loop spans 16 amino acids. The CDR3 bases are TGTGCCATCAGTGAGTCTGAGGGACGTAACTCCTACGAGCAGTACTTC. Amino acid sequence: CAISESEGRNSYEQYF.

The rearrangement links TRBV5-1 to TRBJ2-7, with D perhaps given as TRBD1 or TRBD2 (5 bases each). Trimming removed 0 bases at V and 6 bases at J, with 19 bases between. The CDR3 covers 16 residues. Germline V gene sequence: CDR1 SGHRS, CDR2 YFSETQ. The CDR3 DNA sequence: TGCGCCAGCAGCTTGGTTACGGGGCTCGGCTCGGGCGAGCAGTACTTC. This gives the protein CASSLVTGLGSGEQYF.

This chain joins TRBV19 and TRBJ1-2; D unresolved. CDR3 length: 14 amino acids. V lost 6 bases, J lost 3 bases, and 14 bases lay in between. Germline values: CDR1 LNHDA, CDR2 SQIVND (reference sequence). The CDR3 nucleotides are TGTGCCAGTAGCCCCTCGGGAGGATACTATGGCTACACCTTC. Its translation is CASSPSGGYYGYTF.

The chain uses TRBV29-1 and TRBJ2-1; D gene unclear. The CDR3 runs to 15 residues. Germline loops: CDR1 SQVTM, CDR2 ANQGSEA. V shed 2 bases and J shed 4 bases, with 15 bases lying between them. CDR3 residues: CSVESGPSMYNEQFF. The CDR3 bases are TGCAGCGTTGAATCTGGGCCCAGTATGTACAATGAGCAGTTCTTC.